The sequence of this T cell receptor (beta chain) was determined in a study of OX40 agonist ivuxolimab in advanced cancers. In its sample, this clone was seen a few times. There are 15 residues in the CDR3. In germline, CDR1 is SNHLY, CDR2 FYNNEI. V gave up 2 bases and J gave up 4 bases; unmatched junction bases: 5. Using immunoSEQ multiplex PCR, the repertoire was profiled, and TCRdb retains in-frame clones only, with some absent. The table has about 98,000 clones, around 92% seen once; the top ten hold 0.26%. The sequencing used CD4+ or CD8+ T cells sorted from blood, collected in a trial of the OX40 agonist ivuxolimab. The chain carries TRBV2 and TRBJ1-3, with 7 positions matching TRBD1. The source of this sequence is an adult with an advanced solid tumor such as melanoma, head and neck, liver or kidney cancer. The CDR3 sequence: CASSELQGYGNTIYF. CDR3 bases: TGTGCCAGCAGTGAACTACAGGGGTACGGAAACACCATATATTTT.